This T cell receptor beta chain is from a study of neoadjuvant anti-PD-1 for oral cavity cancer (dated by TCRdb to the early 2020s). Turning to the overall study: Before curative-intent surgical resection, most patients were given three to four biweekly doses of nivolumab at 3 mg/kg. The parent correlative cohort had around 13 patients and a response rate of approximately 33%. Under RECIST 1.1, patients with complete response, partial response or stable disease were classed as responders, and patients with progression were classed as non-responders. Patients without progression received a fourth nivolumab dose around day 43 and underwent definitive surgical resection on days 50-56.

PBMC libraries used mostly about 0.5 ug of input genomic DNA for deep sequencing, with six replicates per sample. The immunoSEQ hsTCRbeta kit was used to prepare TCRbeta libraries, following the manufacturer's instructions. Sequencing of the completed libraries took place using an Illumina NovaSeq 6000 S4 flow cell after they had been pooled to approximately 2.8 nM. The study's own analysis went as follows. The immunoSEQ Analyzer was used for raw data preprocessing and quality control. The analysis was limited to productive rearrangements, and each clonotype was defined by a unique CDR3 amino acid sequence. Repertoire clonality was estimated as the Gini-Simpson index, computed with the R package tcR. Gini indices were compared with Student's t test, and associations with tumor size change were assessed by Pearson correlation. The table was pulled from immuneACCESS by TCRdb, which kept in-frame rearrangements only. Such tables lose some clones; where checked, under half of the loss comes from unresolved V genes, and the rest has no known cause. V, J and clone size were drawn from that table, and D and trimming were deduced from the DNA. Counted in this sample were about 20,000 clones; approximately 70% of them appeared once. The ten most abundant clones make up 2.5% to 3% of the sample.

This specimen's time point label, interpreted: before neoadjuvant nivolumab. The patients had newly diagnosed stage II-IVA oral cavity squamous cell carcinoma and had not received any prior systemic or radiation treatment. The cohort was composed of patients with HPV-negative, locally advanced oral cavity squamous cell carcinoma. No culture maintenance or expansion was done, as the peripheral blood mononuclear cells went straight to analysis. The samples were drawn from a longitudinal correlative study tied to a single-arm phase II trial testing neoadjuvant nivolumab in oral cavity squamous cell carcinoma. Subject-matched pre- and post-treatment PBMCs and tumors from three responders and three non-responders underwent genomic DNA-based TCRbeta sequencing. Peripheral blood mononuclear cells were collected before nivolumab treatment and were collected again after treatment, at the time of surgery. Genomic DNA was isolated from PBMCs using the Maxwell RSC DNA from Cells kit.

The germline V gene (reference sequence) yields WNHNN for CDR1 and SYGVQD for CDR2. The CDR3 runs 13 amino acids, cysteine and phenylalanine included. The sequence is cut down to CDR3 DNA, 39 bases in frame from base 1. V is cut by 10 bases and J by 2 bases, and the space between the germline ends is 14 bases. Of note for this clone: Its antigen is unknown. No much larger clone exists at a distance of one base, and base qualities are not known.

The full study reports these points: A higher pretreatment blood Treg/Th17 ratio correlated with both higher pretreatment blood TCRbeta clonality and lower post-treatment tumor TCRbeta clonality. After neoadjuvant nivolumab, significantly higher T cell clonality (Gini index) was found within PBMCs in non-responders than in responders. Only three patients per response group were included in the TCR analyses, and larger cohorts for validation were called for by the authors.

This material consisted of PBMCs, taken before nivolumab (anti-PD-1) treatment. The rearrangement joined TRBV10-1 to TRBJ1-2, with an unclear D gene assignment. This TCR was sampled from a person aged 35-79 years with oral cavity squamous cell carcinoma. The nucleotides read TGCGCCACCTCTCCGGAACCCAACTATGGCTACACCTTC. It specifies CATSPEPNYGYTF.